The T cell receptor (beta chain) described here comes from a study of control samples from healthy donors and cancer patients. TCRdb's copy holds only in-frame clones and misses some; the assay was immunoSEQ multiplex PCR. The sample lists some 99,000 clones; 90% were seen once. The specimen sequenced was blood. This receptor was taken from a human donor in good health. The donor label of this sample is uncertain.

CDR3 residues: CASSFFTSTRLSYNEQFF. As DNA, the CDR3 is TGTGCCAGCAGCTTTTTTACTTCGACTAGGCTGTCCTACAATGAGCAGTTCTTC. The chain recombines TRBV7-2 with TRBJ2-1, with D possibly TRBD2 on 6 matching bases. Germline CDR1 is SGHTA and CDR2 is FQGNSA. Trimming removed 3 bases from V and 1 base from J, with 19 bases in between. This CDR3 region has 18 residues.